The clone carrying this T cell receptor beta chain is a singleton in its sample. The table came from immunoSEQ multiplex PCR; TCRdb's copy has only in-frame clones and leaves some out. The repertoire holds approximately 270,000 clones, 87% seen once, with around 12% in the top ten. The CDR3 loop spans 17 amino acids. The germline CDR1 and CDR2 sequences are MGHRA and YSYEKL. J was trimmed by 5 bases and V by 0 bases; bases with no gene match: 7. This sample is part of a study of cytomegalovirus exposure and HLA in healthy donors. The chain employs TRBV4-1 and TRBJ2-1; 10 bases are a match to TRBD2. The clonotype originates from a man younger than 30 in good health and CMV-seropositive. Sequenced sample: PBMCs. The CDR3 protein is CASSQETAAGGDNEQFF. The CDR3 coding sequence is TGCGCCAGCAGCCAAGAAACGGCAGCGGGAGGGGACAATGAGCAGTTCTTC.